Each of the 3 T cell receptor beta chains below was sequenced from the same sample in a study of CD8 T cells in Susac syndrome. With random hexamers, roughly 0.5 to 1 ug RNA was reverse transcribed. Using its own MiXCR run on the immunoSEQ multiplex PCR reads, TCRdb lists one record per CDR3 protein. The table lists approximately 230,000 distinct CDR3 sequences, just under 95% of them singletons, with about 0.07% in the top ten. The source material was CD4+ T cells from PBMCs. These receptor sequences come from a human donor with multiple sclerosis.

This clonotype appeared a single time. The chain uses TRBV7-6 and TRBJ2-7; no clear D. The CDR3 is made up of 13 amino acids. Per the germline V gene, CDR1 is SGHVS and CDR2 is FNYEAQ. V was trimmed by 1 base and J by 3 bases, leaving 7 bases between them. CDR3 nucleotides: TGTGCCAGCAGCTTAGGGCAGATCTACGAGCAGTACTTC. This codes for CASSLGQIYEQYF. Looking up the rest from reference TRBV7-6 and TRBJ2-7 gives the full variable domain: GAGVSQSPRYKVTKRGQDVALRCDPISGHVSLYWYRQALGQGPEFLTYFNYEAQQDKSGLPNDRFSAERPEGSISTLTIQRTEQRDSAMYRCASSLGQIYEQYFGPGTRLTVT.

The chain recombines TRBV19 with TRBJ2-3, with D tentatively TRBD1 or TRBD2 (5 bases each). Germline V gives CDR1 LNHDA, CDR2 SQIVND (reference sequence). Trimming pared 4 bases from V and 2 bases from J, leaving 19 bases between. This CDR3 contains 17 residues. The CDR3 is CASSTTGSRALTDTQYF. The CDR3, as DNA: TGTGCCAGTAGTACCACGGGGAGCAGGGCGCTCACAGATACGCAGTATTTT.

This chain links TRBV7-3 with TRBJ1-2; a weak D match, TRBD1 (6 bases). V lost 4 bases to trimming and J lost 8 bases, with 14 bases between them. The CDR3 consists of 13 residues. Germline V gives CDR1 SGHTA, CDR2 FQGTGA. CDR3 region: CASSSLGGLGYTF. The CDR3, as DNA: TGTGCCAGCAGCTCCTTAGGGGGGCTAGGCTACACCTTC.